This TCR beta chain stems from a study of T cell changes during pregnancy in multiple sclerosis. The assay was immunoSEQ multiplex PCR, and TCRdb's table has in-frame clones only and misses some. The sample records about 87,000 clones, approximately 92% being singletons. Sequencing was performed on peripheral blood, taken in the third trimester of pregnancy. The source of this sequence is a female donor in good health, enrolled as a control in a pregnancy study.

As DNA, the CDR3 is TGTGCCACCAGCAGGGCAAGACAGGGGAATGAAAAACTGTTTTTT. It translates to CATSRARQGNEKLFF. The chain combines TRBV15 with TRBJ1-4; 8 bases agree with TRBD1. This CDR3 is 15 amino acids long. The germline gives CDR1 LNHNV, CDR2 YYDKDF (reference sequence). V dropped 3 bases and J dropped 5; count of bases not matched to a gene: 5.